These 11 T cell receptor beta chains originate from one sample sequenced in a study of blood T cell repertoires in COVID-19 (dated by TCRdb to 2019 to 2021). Libraries were built with the immunoSEQ multiplex PCR assay. Entries here come from immuneACCESS through TCRdb and include only in-frame sequences with V and J called. Some clones fail to appear in such tables; in the studies checked, an unresolved V gene covers under half of the shortfall, and the cause of the remainder is unknown. Present in this sample are 110,000 to 150,000 clones, about 80% of which were seen just once. The leading ten clones occupy approximately 6% of the sample. The sequenced sample was PBMCs or T cells enriched from blood (not recorded which). The receptors come from a woman between 50 and 59 years old who had recovered from COVID-19.

The rearrangement uses TRBV5-1 and TRBJ2-5, with 9 bases fitting TRBD2. The CDR3 has 18 residues. Trimming cost V 4 bases and J 2 bases; bases outside gene matches: 15. In germline, CDR1 is SGHRS, CDR2 YFSETQ. For the CDR3, the DNA is TGCGCCAGCAGCCCGGACGGGGCGGGGGGGCCTTATCAAGAGACCCAGTACTTC. Translation: CASSPDGAGGPYQETQYF.

The chain combines TRBV5-1 with TRBJ1-5; D not certain. The germline V and J ends were trimmed by 3 bases and 4 bases, with 11 bases remaining between them. The germline gives CDR1 SGHRS, CDR2 YFSETQ. The CDR3 covers 14 residues. The CDR3 loop is CASSSDGVNQPQHF. The CDR3 nucleotides read TGCGCCAGCAGCTCAGACGGAGTTAATCAGCCCCAGCATTTT. Combining the CDR3 with reference TRBV5-1 and TRBJ1-5 gives the whole variable domain KAGVTQTPRYLIKTRGQQVTLSCSPISGHRSVSWYQQTPGQGLQFLFEYFSETQRNKGNFPGRFSGRQFSNSRSEMNVSTLELGDSALYLCASSSDGVNQPQHFGDGTRLSIL.

A few counts support this clone. The genes are TRBV11-2 and TRBJ2-1; no clear D gene. Germline loops: CDR1 SGHAT, CDR2 FQNNGV. The CDR3 contains 13 residues. Trimming removed 0 bases from V and 8 bases from J, with 8 bases in between. CDR3 nucleotide sequence: TGTGCCAGCAGCTTAGATCGGTCCGATGAGCAGTTCTTC. Protein sequence: CASSLDRSDEQFF.

This clone is a singleton in its sample. The chain couples TRBV7-2 to TRBJ1-1, with D perhaps TRBD1 (6 bases). Trimming took off 5 bases at V and 4 bases at J, with 11 bases between the two ends. CDR3 size: 13 residues. CDR1 and CDR2 (germline): SGHTA, FQGNSA. In DNA form, the CDR3 reads TGTGCCAGCAGCCTACGGACAGCCACTGAAGCTTTCTTT. Translating gives CASSLRTATEAFF.

This clone was detected only once. The chain carries TRBV19 and TRBJ2-3; a weak D match, TRBD1 (5 bases). Trimming shortened V by 5 bases and J by 5 bases, and 14 bases separated the two germline ends. The CDR3 has 14 amino acids. CDR1 is LNHDA and CDR2 is SQIVND in the germline V gene (reference sequence). The CDR3, as DNA: TGTGCCAGTAGTCCCCCGGACACTATAGATACGCAGTATTTT. Protein product: CASSPPDTIDTQYF.

The genes are TRBV21-1 and TRBJ2-7; the table assigns TRBD1, which was not confirmed against the DNA. TRBV21-1 is flagged as a pseudogene. The CDR3 consists of 15 residues. CDR3 protein: CASFERTVSSYEQYV. CDR3 sequence (DNA): TGTGCCAGCTTTGAGCGGACAGTGAGCTCCTACGAGCAGTACGTC.

The chain employs TRBV20-1 and TRBJ1-1, with D unresolved. CDR3 length: 14 amino acids. V was shortened by 3 bases and J by 0 bases, with 11 bases between the two germline ends. Germline assignment: CDR1 DFQATT and CDR2 SNEGSKA (reference sequence). The chain's CDR3 is CSASTRFMNTEAFF. The CDR3 bases are TGCAGTGCTAGTACGAGGTTCATGAACACTGAAGCTTTCTTT.

This chain joins TRBV2 and TRBJ1-5, with D unclear. Trimming cost V 0 bases and J 0 bases, with 3 bases left between them. The CDR3 spans 14 residues. Germline lookup yields CDR1 SNHLY and CDR2 FYNNEI. CDR3 nucleotide sequence: TGTGCCAGCAGTGAAGCCTTTAGCAATCAGCCCCAGCATTTT. Its protein is CASSEAFSNQPQHF.

The chain joins TRBV5-1 to TRBJ1-6, with TRBD1 identical over 9 bases. The CDR3 spans 15 residues. From germline, CDR1 is SGHRS and CDR2 YFSETQ. V was pared by 3 bases and J by 8 bases, with 6 bases of the junction left unmatched. The CDR3 region is CASSSGTGIHSPLHF. In DNA, the CDR3 is TGCGCCAGCAGCTCCGGGACAGGGATTCATTCACCCCTCCACTTT.

The rearrangement joins TRBV10-3 to TRBJ1-6; D gene uncertain. Germline V lookup: CDR1 ENHRY, CDR2 SYGVKD. V was pared by 7 bases and J by 10 bases, with 14 bases between. The CDR3 loop spans 13 amino acids. The CDR3 DNA reads as TGTGCCATCACCGGGAGGTCGAGCTCACCCCTCCACTTT. Its protein is CAITGRSSSPLHF.

J is TRBJ2-1 and V is TRBV19; perhaps TRBD1 as D (6 bases). V lost 2 bases and J lost 4, with 12 bases in between. The germline CDR1 and CDR2 sequences are LNHDA and SQIVND (reference sequence). The CDR3 consists of 15 residues. The CDR3 region is CASSITGLGYNEQFF. DNA of the CDR3: TGTGCCAGTAGTATAACAGGGCTTGGGTACAATGAGCAGTTCTTC.